This T cell receptor beta chain was retrieved from a study of technical replicates of blood from a handful of donors. Data came from immunoSEQ multiplex PCR; TCRdb stores just in-frame clones and leaves some out. The sample yields almost 90,000 clones, about 94% seen once. V was pared by 1 base and J by 4 bases, with 8 bases between. Germline V lookup: CDR1 WSHSY, CDR2 SAAADI. The CDR3 contains 14 residues. The sequenced material came from T cells isolated from PBMCs. The receptor comes from a human donor in good health. The V call is TRBV10-2, the J call TRBJ1-5; D call uncertain. In DNA, the CDR3 is TGCGCCAGCAGTGAGTTAAGCGGTAATCAGCCCCAGCATTTT. Protein sequence: CASSELSGNQPQHF.